These 21 T cell receptor beta chains share one sample of origin, sequenced in a study of a mutant IDH1 vaccine in newly diagnosed glioma. The table came from immunoSEQ multiplex PCR; TCRdb's copy has only in-frame clones and leaves some out. The data hold about 27,000 clones, with roughly 93% observed a single time. Described time point: baseline, week 1 (first vaccination visit). Treatment specified: pre-vaccination baseline after standard-of-care therapy. The input for sequencing was PBMCs, taken from a glioma patient treated with radiotherapy, temozolomide or both. Every receptor here comes from a man aged 40-50 years with glioma.

The chain carries TRBV7-8 and TRBJ2-6; D unclear. V was cut by 1 base and J by 0 bases, with 7 bases left in between. Germline V lookup: CDR1 SGHVS, CDR2 FQNEAQ. The CDR3 length is 16 residues. This CDR3 is CASSLVLHSGANVLTF. The CDR3 DNA follows: TGTGCCAGCAGCTTAGTGTTACACTCTGGGGCCAACGTCCTGACTTTC.

This chain uses TRBV25-1 with TRBJ1-2, with 10 nucleotides matching TRBD1. Germline V CDR1 and CDR2: MGHDK, SYGVNS. The CDR3 totals 13 residues. With 7 bases clipped from V and 6 bases from J, the junction kept 5 bases outside the gene matches. The CDR3 DNA follows: TGTGCCAGCAAGGGACAGGGGATAGATGGCTACACCTTC. Protein sequence: CASKGQGIDGYTF.

The CDR3: CASRPVTGRGGEQYF. The CDR3 DNA is TGTGCCAGCAGGCCCGTGACAGGGAGAGGGGGGGAGCAGTACTTC. The gene calls are TRBV6-5 and TRBJ2-7, with D maybe TRBD1 (7 bases). This CDR3 has 15 residues. Germline V gene data show CDR1 as MNHEY and CDR2 as SVGAGI. Trimming left V 6 bases short and J 7 bases short, with 22 bases between.

The chain is built from TRBV7-9 and TRBJ1-2; no reliable D call. The germline V gene encodes CDR1 SEHNR and CDR2 FQNEAQ (reference sequence). V was pared by 3 bases and J by 2 bases, with 7 bases between. The CDR3 sequence is 13 residues long. The CDR3 DNA is TGTGCCAGCAGCTTTTATCAGAACTATGGCTACACCTTC. Amino acids: CASSFYQNYGYTF.

This chain uses TRBV5-1 with TRBJ1-2; 7 nucleotides agree with TRBD1. The V and J ends lost 7 bases and 7 bases, in that order; junction bases with no gene match: 7. Germline V gives CDR1 SGHRS, CDR2 YFSETQ. This CDR3 has 12 amino acids. The DNA for the CDR3 is TGCGCCAGCCGGGACAGTGCGACTGGCTACACCTTC. Translating it yields CASRDSATGYTF.

The V gene is TRBV27, the J gene TRBJ2-7; D not certain. CDR3 length: 16 residues. V lost 7 bases, J lost 3 bases, and 22 bases lay in between. Per germline, CDR1 MNHEY and CDR2 SMNVEV (reference sequence). CDR3 residues: CASTLSVGSLGYEQYF. CDR3 bases: TGTGCCAGCACCCTTTCAGTGGGCAGCTTAGGCTACGAGCAGTACTTC.

This clone was detected once. The chain carries TRBV28 and TRBJ1-5, with D perhaps matching TRBD1 (5 bases). CDR1 MDHEN and CDR2 SYDVKM come from the germline V gene. This CDR3 comprises 9 residues. V was clipped by 9 bases and J by 9 bases, with 6 bases between them. The CDR3 sequence is CASGGPQHF. CDR3 nucleotide sequence: TGTGCCAGTGGGGGGCCCCAGCATTTT.

V is TRBV19 and J is TRBJ2-1; 8 nucleotides match TRBD2. The V gene's germline CDR1 is LNHDA and CDR2 SQIVND (reference sequence). The CDR3 covers 14 residues. Unmatched junction bases numbered 9, after V lost 5 bases and J lost 9 bases. This CDR3 reads CASSPLAGMGEQFF. The CDR3 nucleotides read TGTGCCAGTAGTCCCTTAGCGGGAATGGGTGAGCAGTTCTTC.

V is TRBV27 and J is TRBJ1-1; D not certain. The CDR3 runs to 13 residues. The germline V gene has CDR1 MNHEY and CDR2 SMNVEV (reference sequence). With 6 bases removed from V and 4 bases from J, the gap between germline ends came to 12 bases. CDR3 nucleotides: TGTGCCAGCAGACCATTGATTCCCACTGAAGCTTTCTTT. Amino acid sequence: CASRPLIPTEAFF.

V is TRBV7-9 and J is TRBJ2-7; D remains unclear. The germline CDR1 and CDR2 sequences are SEHNR and FQNEAQ (reference sequence). This CDR3 is 13 amino acids long. With 4 bases removed from V and 3 bases from J, the gap between germline ends came to 10 bases. The CDR3 DNA follows: TGTGCCAGCAGCTCCCCACGGAGCTACGAGCAGTACTTC. Encoded protein: CASSSPRSYEQYF.

The J gene is TRBJ1-1, the V gene TRBV5-1; 7 nucleotides line up with TRBD1. Germline lookup yields CDR1 SGHRS and CDR2 YFSETQ. The CDR3 consists of 15 residues. J was trimmed by 5 bases and V by 4 bases; bases with no gene match: 11. CDR3: CASSPRSRGGTEAFF. The DNA for the CDR3 is TGCGCCAGCAGCCCGCGGTCCAGGGGGGGGACTGAAGCTTTCTTT.

The chain has TRBV29-1 and TRBJ2-7; tentatively, D is TRBD1 (6 bases). The germline gives CDR1 SQVTM, CDR2 ANQGSEA. Trimming took off 6 bases at V and 0 bases at J, with 18 bases between the two ends. CDR3 length equals 15 residues. The CDR3 is CSVQGTGTVSYEQYF. The CDR3 DNA follows: TGCAGCGTCCAAGGAACAGGGACCGTCTCCTACGAGCAGTACTTC.

This clone was counted a single time. The V gene is TRBV5-1, the J gene TRBJ2-1, with D perhaps matching TRBD1 or TRBD2 (5 bases each). This CDR3 has 15 amino acids. The germline gives CDR1 SGHRS, CDR2 YFSETQ. The ends were cut back, 0 bases at V and 4 bases at J, with 11 bases in the middle. The CDR3 protein is CASSLEGTVYNEQFF. Written as DNA, the CDR3 is TGCGCCAGCAGCTTGGAGGGGACGGTGTACAATGAGCAGTTCTTC.

Regarding this clone: A read error may account for a junction end that differs from germline. The CDR3 reads CASSTRQGAHF. Here the CDR3 DNA reads TGTGCCAGCAGCACCAGACAGGGGGCCCACTTC. The chain carries TRBV11-2 and TRBJ2-7, with TRBD1 matching 10 bases. Germline CDR1 is SGHAT and CDR2 is FQNNGV. The CDR3 is 11 residues long.

The chain joins TRBV5-4 to TRBJ2-5; D is uncertain. Germline V CDR1 and CDR2: SGHNT, YYREEE (reference sequence). This CDR3 has 13 residues. Between the trimmed V and J ends, which lost 2 bases and 4 bases, there was a span of 9 bases. CDR3 nucleotide sequence: TGTGCCAGCAGCTTACAGAGAGGAGAGACCCAGTACTTC. It codes for CASSLQRGETQYF.

In DNA, the CDR3 is TGTGCCAGTAGGGACTTGTACACAGATACGCAGTATTTT. It yields the protein CASRDLYTDTQYF. This chain connects TRBV19 to TRBJ2-3, with D possibly matching TRBD2 (5 bases). This CDR3 is built from 13 residues. The germline gives CDR1 LNHDA, CDR2 SQIVND (reference sequence). The V end was cut by 6 bases, the J end by 2 bases, with 9 bases between.

This clone was counted between two and nine times. The chain carries TRBV7-8 and TRBJ1-1; D is possibly TRBD1 (5 bases). This CDR3 has 12 residues. V was pared by 9 bases and J by 6 bases, with 14 bases between. Germline V gives CDR1 SGHVS, CDR2 FQNEAQ. CDR3 sequence: CASRGAGAEAFF. CDR3 bases: TGTGCCAGTCGAGGGGCGGGGGCTGAAGCTTTCTTT.

The chain uses TRBV11-2 and TRBJ2-1, with a weak D call TRBD2 (5 bases). Germline V gene sequence: CDR1 SGHAT, CDR2 FQNNGV. Trimming left V 5 bases short and J 10 bases short, with 12 bases between. The CDR3 loop spans 12 amino acids. Written as DNA, the CDR3 is TGTGCCAGCAGCCCCCACGAGGGAGAGCAGTTCTTC. It yields the protein CASSPHEGEQFF.

The chain uses TRBV6-1 and TRBJ2-7; D unclear. The CDR3 is made up of 13 amino acids. CDR1 is MNHNS and CDR2 is SASEGT in the germline V gene. The ends were cut back, 1 base at V and 4 bases at J, with 8 bases in the middle. This CDR3 reads CASSEEFQYEQYF. The DNA of the CDR3 is TGTGCCAGCAGTGAAGAATTCCAGTACGAGCAGTACTTC.

The chain joins TRBV2 to TRBJ2-3, with 8 bases matching TRBD2. The CDR3 is 15 residues long. The trim removed 6 bases at V and 1 base at J, leaving 6 bases unmatched. Germline V gives CDR1 SNHLY, CDR2 FYNNEI. The CDR3 region has the DNA TGTGCCAGCAGGATGGGACTAGGGGGCACAGATACGCAGTATTTT. Translation gives CASRMGLGGTDTQYF.

The chain recombines TRBV11-2 with TRBJ1-1; D gene ambiguous. Germline V CDR1 and CDR2: SGHAT, FQNNGV. This CDR3 contains 14 residues. The germline V and J ends were trimmed by 3 bases and 2 bases, with 10 bases remaining between them. CDR3 in amino acids: CASSFRRVNTEAFF. DNA for the CDR3: TGTGCCAGCAGCTTTCGACGCGTCAACACTGAAGCTTTCTTT.